These 6 T cell receptor beta chains were sequenced from one sample in a study of cytomegalovirus exposure and HLA in healthy donors. A multiplex PCR was run with 60 Vbeta primers and 13 Jbeta primers. Method: immunoSEQ multiplex PCR; TCRdb's copy keeps in-frame clones and lacks some. The sample lists 120,000 to 150,000 clones, more than 60% occurring once. The sample consisted of PBMCs. Every receptor here comes from a female donor in good health and CMV-seronegative.

The chain employs TRBV5-1 and TRBJ1-2; weak D call: TRBD1 (6 bases). The germline gives CDR1 SGHRS, CDR2 YFSETQ. Trimming cost V 1 base and J 8 bases, with 21 bases left between them. The CDR3 is 16 residues long. The CDR3 region has the DNA TGCGCCAGCAGCTTGCATTGGTTCTCAGGGGAGGGAGGCTACACCTTC. This translates into CASSLHWFSGEGGYTF.

The chain carries TRBV4-1 and TRBJ2-3; 8 bases match TRBD2. Germline CDR1 reads MGHRA; CDR2 reads YSYEKL. This CDR3 spans 16 amino acids. V was clipped by 9 bases and J by 3 bases; unmatched bases: 14. CDR3 DNA: TGCGCCAGTACCCGGGAGGGGGGCTACGGGACAGATACGCAGTATTTT. Protein: CASTREGGYGTDTQYF.

V is TRBV2 and J is TRBJ1-1, with D uncertain. This CDR3 is built from 12 residues. Deletions cut 6 bases from V and 4 bases from J, with 9 bases between. Germline loops: CDR1 SNHLY, CDR2 FYNNEI. DNA for the CDR3: TGTGCCAGCAGACCTGGGCGCACTGAAGCTTTCTTT. This gives the protein CASRPGRTEAFF.

The genes are TRBV11-2 and TRBJ2-7; D might be TRBD1 (5 bases). The CDR3 extends over 15 amino acids. CDR1 and CDR2 from the germline V gene are SGHAT and FQNNGV. Trimming pared 4 bases from V and 0 bases from J, leaving 13 bases between. CDR3 region: CASSSDRGFSYEQYF. Written as DNA, the CDR3 is TGTGCCAGCAGCTCGGATAGGGGCTTCTCCTACGAGCAGTACTTC.

The chain employs TRBV28 and TRBJ1-5; 9 bases fit TRBD1. After removal of 9 bases from V and 3 bases from J, the junction contained 6 bases not matched to a gene. The germline V gene has CDR1 MDHEN and CDR2 SYDVKM. This CDR3 has 14 residues. As DNA, the CDR3 is TGTGCCAGTGGGAGGACAGGGGCCAATCAGCCCCAGCATTTT. The encoded protein is CASGRTGANQPQHF.

A few counts support this clone. The gene calls are TRBV10-3 and TRBJ1-1; 8 nucleotides line up with TRBD1. The CDR3 consists of 13 residues. CDR1 and CDR2 (germline): ENHRY, SYGVKD. V gave up 11 bases and J gave up 1 base; unmatched junction bases: 6. CDR3 residues: CALRDRKNTEAFF. The CDR3 bases are TGTGCCTTAAGGGACAGGAAGAACACTGAAGCTTTCTTT.